The present T cell receptor beta chain was sequenced within a study of post-analysis software for immune sequencing data. Study-wide results and caveats: When patients were compared with controls, about five TRBV segments were more frequent, TRBV5-6, TRBV5-1 and TRBV20-1 among them. F measure clustering grouped samples strongly by preparation batch.

With respect to this clonotype: Its target is not known. One junction end does not reproduce the germline sequence, and a read error may be involved.

Unique molecular identifiers tagged the TCR beta cDNA libraries. TCRdb re-derived calls from the PCR reads in MiXCR, one entry per CDR3 protein. The sample has just over 250,000 distinct CDR3 sequences, less than 40% seen once. The CDR3 runs 14 residues. The germline V gene has CDR1 MNHEY and CDR2 SMNVEV (reference sequence). The TCR originated in a girl aged 5-17 years with multiple sclerosis. The rearrangement uses TRBV27 and TRBJ2-2; 7 bases are a match to TRBD2. The specimen sequenced was blood. CDR3 sequence reads: CVSRWTRRAGELFF. CDR3 nucleotides: TGTGTCAGCAGATGGACTAGACGCGCCGGGGAGCTGTTTTTT.